One sample yielded the 16 T cell receptor beta chains listed below, sequenced in a study of shared T cell receptors in the human thymus. The data were produced by immunoSEQ multiplex PCR, yet TCRdb's version contains in-frame clones alone and is incomplete. Counted here are hundreds of thousands of clones, roughly 90% occurring once; the ten biggest clones make up roughly 0.0097%. These data were likewise used in another study, on human thymus T cells.

Sequencing input: thymocytes. The receptors come from a boy in the first two years of life with a congenital heart defect.

This chain uses TRBV7-9 with TRBJ1-1, with D possibly being TRBD1 (6 bases). Germline loops: CDR1 SEHNR, CDR2 FQNEAQ (reference sequence). Trimming stripped 2 bases from V and 4 bases from J, with 14 bases between. This CDR3 region has 15 residues. The CDR3: CASSLPRQVGTEAFF. In nucleotides, the CDR3 is TGTGCCAGCAGCTTACCCAGACAGGTTGGCACTGAAGCTTTCTTT. The variable domain in full, completed from reference TRBV7-9 and TRBJ1-1, reads DTGVSQNPRHKITKRGQNVTFRCDPISEHNRLYWYRQTLGQGPEFLTYFQNEAQLEKSRLLSDRFSAERPKGSFSTLEIQRTEQGDSAMYLCASSLPRQVGTEAFFGQGTRLTVV.

The chain combines TRBV6-5 with TRBJ2-7, with 9 bases identical to TRBD1. The CDR3 runs 14 residues. V lost 6 bases to trimming and J lost 1 base; unmatched junction nucleotides: 4. Germline V gene data show CDR1 as MNHEY and CDR2 as SVGAGI. CDR3 nucleotides: TGTGCCAGCAGGACAGGGGGGAGGTCCTACGAGCAGTACTTC. Its translation: CASRTGGRSYEQYF.

The gene calls are TRBV4-1 and TRBJ2-3; D remains ambiguous. The CDR3 has 16 amino acids. Germline CDR1 reads MGHRA; CDR2 reads YSYEKL. Trimming took off 0 bases at V and 4 bases at J, with 14 bases between the two ends. This CDR3 reads CASSQEYPGVADTQYF. DNA of the CDR3: TGCGCCAGCAGCCAAGAGTACCCGGGTGTCGCAGATACGCAGTATTTT.

This chain uses TRBV4-1 with TRBJ1-4, with 8 bases matching TRBD1. In germline, CDR1 is MGHRA, CDR2 YSYEKL. This CDR3 has 17 residues. J lost 0 bases, V lost 4 bases, and 7 bases had no gene match. For the CDR3, the DNA is TGCGCCAGCAGCCCCGGACAGGGCCAAACAACTAATGAAAAACTGTTTTTT. Its protein is CASSPGQGQTTNEKLFF.

This rearrangement joins TRBV13 to TRBJ1-1; TRBD1 agrees at 10 bases. Germline values: CDR1 PRHDT, CDR2 FYEKMQ (reference sequence). V lost 5 bases, J lost 5 bases, and 2 bases stayed unmatched. The CDR3 covers 13 residues. As DNA, the CDR3 is TGTGCCAGCAGCGCGGACAGGGGGACTGAAGCTTTCTTT. The encoded protein is CASSADRGTEAFF.

This chain links TRBV2 with TRBJ2-1; D may be TRBD2 (5 bases). The CDR3 contains 15 residues. Germline V gene sequence: CDR1 SNHLY, CDR2 FYNNEI. V lost 5 bases and J 0 bases, leaving 11 bases between the germline ends. CDR3 in amino acids: CASSLASSSYNEQFF. CDR3 DNA sequence: TGTGCCAGCAGTTTAGCGTCTAGCTCCTACAATGAGCAGTTCTTC.

CDR3 nucleotides: TGTGCCAGCACACTAGCGGCCCCACAAGAGACCCAGTACTTC. Residues: CASTLAAPQETQYF. This sequence joins TRBV28 and TRBJ2-5; 8 bases map to TRBD2. CDR3 length: 14 residues. The J segment lost 2 bases and the V segment lost 7 bases, leaving 6 bases of the junction unmatched. Germline CDR1 MDHEN, CDR2 SYDVKM.

V and J are TRBV7-8 and TRBJ1-2, with D possibly TRBD1 on 5 matching bases. Trimming shortened V by 2 bases and J by 11 bases, and 21 bases separated the two germline ends. In germline, CDR1 is SGHVS, CDR2 FQNEAQ. This CDR3 has 15 residues. The CDR3 sequence: CASSLSPGDSQVYTF. The CDR3 DNA sequence: TGTGCCAGCAGCTTAAGCCCCGGGGACTCACAGGTGTACACCTTC. Combining the CDR3 with reference TRBV7-8 and TRBJ1-2 gives the whole variable domain GAGVSQSPRYKVAKRGQDVALRCDPISGHVSLFWYQQALGQGPEFLTYFQNEAQLDKSGLPSDRFFAERPEGSVSTLKIQRTQQEDSAVYLCASSLSPGDSQVYTFGSGTRLTVV.

The chain uses TRBV9 and TRBJ1-1; the match to TRBD1 covers 9 bases. Unmatched junction bases numbered 3, after V lost 3 bases and J lost 3 bases. Germline V gives CDR1 SGDLS, CDR2 YYNGEE. The CDR3 covers 14 residues. The CDR3 here is CASSADRGDTEAFF. The CDR3 nucleotides read TGTGCCAGCAGCGCCGACAGGGGGGACACTGAAGCTTTCTTT.

The V and J genes are TRBV28 and TRBJ2-3; 12 bases line up with TRBD2. The germline V gene has CDR1 MDHEN and CDR2 SYDVKM. With 5 bases clipped from V and 4 bases from J, the junction kept 4 bases outside the gene matches. The CDR3 extends over 15 amino acids. The CDR3 loop is CASSTSGRRADTQYF. The CDR3 bases are TGTGCCAGCAGTACTAGCGGGAGGAGGGCAGATACGCAGTATTTT.

This chain links TRBV7-9 with TRBJ2-5; 7 bases are shared with TRBD2. V gave up 4 bases and J gave up 10 bases; unmatched junction bases: 15. CDR1 is SEHNR and CDR2 is FQNEAQ in the germline V gene (reference sequence). The CDR3 runs 15 residues. CDR3 bases: TGTGCCAGCAGCTCCTACTTGGGTAGCGGGCGGGTCCAGTACTTC. This translates into CASSSYLGSGRVQYF.

V and J are TRBV28 and TRBJ1-5; 7 bases agree with TRBD1. Losses at the gene ends were 3 bases for V and 4 bases for J; bases not matched to a gene: 6. The CDR3 is made up of 15 amino acids. CDR1 and CDR2 from the germline V gene are MDHEN and SYDVKM. The CDR3 DNA reads as TGTGCCAGCAGTTTGGAACAGGGGCGGAATCAGCCCCAGCATTTT. It codes for CASSLEQGRNQPQHF.

This clone was recorded once. The chain has TRBV6-5 and TRBJ2-3; tentatively, D is TRBD2 (6 bases). The V end lost 4 bases, the J end lost 2 bases, and 13 bases lay between the germline ends. Germline V lookup: CDR1 MNHEY, CDR2 SVGAGI. This CDR3 has 15 residues. CDR3 region: CASSSIAVLTDTQYF. The CDR3 nucleotides are TGTGCCAGCAGTTCCATAGCGGTACTCACAGATACGCAGTATTTT.

V gene TRBV19 combines with J gene TRBJ2-4; TRBD2 matches 13 bases. The CDR3 totals 17 residues. The junction had 9 bases not matched to a gene; V was cut back by 8 bases and J by 2 bases. Germline V gene sequence: CDR1 LNHDA, CDR2 SQIVND (reference sequence). This CDR3 is CASGTSGNPNPKNIQYF. CDR3 DNA: TGTGCCAGTGGGACTAGCGGGAATCCCAATCCCAAAAACATTCAGTACTTC.

The gene calls are TRBV6-1 and TRBJ1-5; D gene ambiguous. The germline V gene has CDR1 MNHNS and CDR2 SASEGT. This CDR3 spans 14 amino acids. V was trimmed by 4 bases and J by 0 bases, leaving 7 bases between them. CDR3: CASSGGGSNQPQHF. DNA for the CDR3: TGTGCCAGCAGTGGCGGAGGTAGCAATCAGCCCCAGCATTTT.

V usage is TRBV7-7 and J usage is TRBJ2-5, with D unclear. Trimming left V 5 bases short and J 4 bases short, with 11 bases between. Germline values: CDR1 SSHAT, CDR2 FNYEAQ (reference sequence). This CDR3 is built from 13 residues. For the CDR3, the DNA is TGTGCCAGCAGCATCGGGTTCAGAGAGACCCAGTACTTC. It specifies CASSIGFRETQYF.